One sample yielded the 17 T cell receptor beta chains listed below, sequenced in a study of T cells in Graves' hyperthyroidism and ophthalmopathy. It was RNA transcripts that yielded the amplified TCR beta CDR3 regions. Researchers ran a first-round RT-PCR on the TCR CDR3 using the HTBI primer set. TCRdb re-called the multiplex PCR reads through MiXCR, storing one row per CDR3 protein. The table records hundreds of thousands of distinct CDR3 sequences, more than 15% of them present only once. Sequencing used blood. These receptors were collected from a woman between 18 and 30 years old with Graves' hyperthyroidism.

At least ten counts were recorded for this clonotype. This chain uses TRBV18 with TRBJ1-2; D unclear. V was shortened by 3 bases and J by 3 bases, with 11 bases between the two germline ends. This CDR3 contains 14 residues. CDR1 and CDR2 (germline): KGHSH, LQKENI. The CDR3 coding sequence is TGTGCCAGCTCACCTCGCGGTGGAGACTATGGCTACACCTTC. Protein: CASSPRGGDYGYTF.

There are a few counts of this clonotype. The CDR3 nucleotides are TGTGCCAGCTCACCACCGGTCGGGGCGGGAGGAAACACCATATATTTT. It specifies CASSPPVGAGGNTIYF. The rearrangement joins TRBV18 to TRBJ1-3, with a weak D call TRBD1 (5 bases). The CDR3 contains 16 residues. The V end was cut by 0 bases, the J end by 4 bases, with 13 bases between. Germline V gives CDR1 KGHSH, CDR2 LQKENI.

This clonotype showed up just a few times. The chain links TRBV14 to TRBJ2-2; 11 nucleotides line up with TRBD2. Trimming at V came to 3 bases and at J to 5 bases, leaving 2 bases not matched to a gene. The germline V gene encodes CDR1 SGHDN and CDR2 FVKESK. CDR3 length: 15 amino acids. Written as DNA, the CDR3 is TGTGCCAGCAGCCACCGGACTAGCGGGACCGGGGAGCTGTTTTTT. Amino acid sequence: CASSHRTSGTGELFF.

The chain joins TRBV12-3 or TRBV12-4 to TRBJ1-5, with D unclear. V lost 3 bases to trimming and J lost 5 bases, with 14 bases between them. The CDR3 loop spans 15 amino acids. The CDR3 region has the DNA TGTGCCAGCAGTTTCTGGGGTGGGCCTGATCAGCCCCAGCATTTT. This gives the protein CASSFWGGPDQPQHF.

The V gene is TRBV27, the J gene TRBJ2-1; 9 nucleotides align to TRBD2. The V gene end was trimmed by 4 bases and the J gene end by 11 bases; junction bases not matched to a gene: 9. Germline values: CDR1 MNHEY, CDR2 SMNVEV (reference sequence). This CDR3 is 14 amino acids long. The CDR3 nucleotides are TGTGCCAGCAGTTCTAGCGGGGCGGGGAATAAGCAGTTCTTC. This encodes CASSSSGAGNKQFF.

This clonotype was seen repeatedly, ten times or more. This rearrangement joins TRBV18 to TRBJ2-5; TRBD1 or TRBD2 may be the D gene (5 bases each). Germline loops: CDR1 KGHSH, CDR2 LQKENI. Trimming stripped 5 bases from V and 2 bases from J, with 15 bases between. The CDR3 is 15 amino acids. The CDR3 sequence: CASSTGTALQETQYF. Written as DNA, the CDR3 is TGTGCCAGCTCAACCGGGACGGCCCTGCAAGAGACCCAGTACTTC.

This clonotype was observed many times. J is TRBJ2-5 and V is TRBV20-1, with 7 bases lining up with TRBD2. CDR3 length: 15 amino acids. CDR1 DFQATT and CDR2 SNEGSKA come from the germline V gene (reference sequence). V trimming: 3 bases; J trimming: 1 base; junction bases outside the gene matches: 8. The CDR3 loop reads CSASRSGAFQETQYF. In DNA form, the CDR3 reads TGCAGTGCTAGCCGGAGCGGGGCGTTCCAAGAGACCCAGTACTTC.

The sample holds a few counts of this clonotype. The chain links TRBV29-1 to TRBJ1-1; TRBD1 matches 9 bases. Looked up from germline, CDR1 is SQVTM and CDR2 is ANQGSEA. The CDR3 is 13 amino acids. Trimming removed 2 bases from V and 4 bases from J; junction bases left unmatched: 2. The CDR3, as DNA: TGCAGCGTTGAATTGGGACAGGGCACTGAAGCTTTCTTT. Protein: CSVELGQGTEAFF. Full variable domain (remainder filled in from reference TRBV29-1 and TRBJ1-1): SAVISQKPSRDICQRGTSLTIQCQVDSQVTMMFWYRQQPGQSLTLIATANQGSEATYESGFVIDKFPISRPNLTFSTLTVSNMSPEDSSIYLCSVELGQGTEAFFGQGTRLTVV.

This clonotype came up many times. The chain uses TRBV29-1 and TRBJ2-7; D may be TRBD2 (7 bases). In germline, CDR1 is SQVTM, CDR2 ANQGSEA. This CDR3 has 15 amino acids. V lost 6 bases, J lost 1 base, and 19 bases lay in between. CDR3 in amino acids: CSVVGGGGRSYEQYF. The CDR3 DNA is TGCAGCGTCGTCGGAGGGGGGGGCCGATCCTACGAGCAGTACTTC.

This clonotype came up a few times. CDR3 sequence: CASSEVNSPSNQPQHF. CDR3 nucleotide sequence: TGTGCCAGCAGTGAAGTGAACAGCCCTAGCAATCAGCCCCAGCATTTT. The rearrangement uses TRBV6-1 and TRBJ1-5; no firm D call. The ends were cut back, 1 base at V and 0 bases at J, with 10 bases in the middle. This CDR3 region has 16 residues. The germline gives CDR1 MNHNS, CDR2 SASEGT.

The V and J genes are TRBV29-1 and TRBJ2-3; 12 bases line up with TRBD2. Trimming at V came to 3 bases and at J to 5 bases, leaving 12 bases not matched to a gene. Germline V gives CDR1 SQVTM, CDR2 ANQGSEA. This CDR3 spans 17 amino acids. In DNA, the CDR3 is TGCAGCGTTGAGCTAGCGGGGGGGTTAGATCCGCGAGATACGCAGTATTTT. Translating gives CSVELAGGLDPRDTQYF.

V gene TRBV5-8 combines with J gene TRBJ1-2; D perhaps matches TRBD1 (6 bases). The CDR3 spans 13 residues. Germline loops: CDR1 SGHTS, CDR2 YDEGEE. Trimming stripped 5 bases from V and 9 bases from J, with 17 bases between. CDR3 sequence (DNA): TGTGCCAGCAGGGGGCTGGGACACCATCGCTACACCTTC. Encoded protein: CASRGLGHHRYTF.

The sample holds many counts of this clonotype. This rearrangement joins TRBV20-1 to TRBJ2-1; D possibly corresponds to TRBD1 (6 bases). Germline V gene sequence: CDR1 DFQATT, CDR2 SNEGSKA (reference sequence). V was pared by 5 bases and J by 5 bases, with 25 bases between. The CDR3 loop spans 17 amino acids. The CDR3 loop is CSADTGTTAPEDNEQFF. The CDR3 nucleotides read TGCAGTGCTGATACCGGGACAACTGCCCCAGAAGACAATGAGCAGTTCTTC.

There are many counts of this clonotype. This chain links TRBV10-3 with TRBJ1-6; TRBD1 agrees at 7 bases. The length of the CDR3 is 14 residues. Germline V lookup: CDR1 ENHRY, CDR2 SYGVKD. The V gene end was trimmed by 2 bases and the J gene end by 9 bases; junction bases not matched to a gene: 4. The CDR3 sequence is CAISEKGAGSPLHF. CDR3 nucleotides: TGTGCCATCAGTGAGAAGGGGGCAGGTTCACCCCTCCACTTT.

This clonotype was seen repeatedly, ten times or more. The chain's CDR3 is CASSYLPIGTGGDEQFF. As DNA, the CDR3 is TGTGCCAGCAGTTACTTACCAATAGGGACAGGAGGAGATGAGCAGTTCTTC. The chain combines TRBV6-2 or TRBV6-3 with TRBJ2-1; 8 nucleotides align to TRBD1. CDR3 length: 17 amino acids. V dropped 1 base and J dropped 8; count of bases not matched to a gene: 13. CDR1 is MNHEY and CDR2 is SVGEGT in the germline V gene.

This clonotype was observed at least ten times. This chain links TRBV12-3 or TRBV12-4 with TRBJ2-2; D gene uncertain. V lost 2 bases, J lost 4 bases, and 11 bases lay in between. The CDR3 loop spans 15 amino acids. CDR3 region: CASSLRAGFTGELFF. CDR3 DNA sequence: TGTGCCAGCAGTTTAAGGGCCGGTTTCACCGGGGAGCTGTTTTTT.

This clonotype was seen ten or more times. V usage is TRBV18 and J usage is TRBJ2-1; no clear D. The CDR3 length is 16 residues. With 2 bases removed from V and 0 bases from J, the gap between germline ends came to 11 bases. The V gene's germline CDR1 is KGHSH and CDR2 LQKENI. This CDR3 reads CASSPEAGNSYNEQFF. DNA of the CDR3: TGTGCCAGCTCACCAGAGGCTGGTAACTCCTACAATGAGCAGTTCTTC.